The text below deals with one T cell receptor (beta chain). Its antigen is unknown. This sample was included in a study of brain T cells in children with intractable seizures. TCRdb's table, derived via immunoSEQ multiplex PCR, lists solely in-frame clones and lacks some. The sample yields roughly 120,000 clones, 85% to 95% seen once. This CDR3 spans 12 amino acids. Trimming left V 3 bases short and J 4 bases short, with 5 bases between. The V gene's germline CDR1 is KGHDR and CDR2 SFDVKD. Sequencing was limited to surgery cases with top T cell transcript signatures in brain tissue. Before surgery, patients took at least one anti-epileptic drug. The study, taken as a whole, reports: Pre- and post-surgery blood differed in depth, so pre-surgery absences may be undersampling. Only CDR3 sequence similarity suggested viral specificity, without known HCMV serostatus.

This receptor was obtained from a boy under three years old with hemimegalencephaly and intractable seizures. This specimen was peripheral blood, taken at surgery. The chain uses TRBV24-1 and TRBJ2-5, with D uncertain. CDR3 protein: CATSDASETQYF. The CDR3 bases are TGTGCCACCAGTGATGCCTCAGAGACCCAGTACTTC.